Listed below are T cell receptor beta chains from one sample, sequenced in a study of identical twins. TCRdb redid the calling of the 5' RACE reads with MiXCR, one entry per CDR3 protein. The sample has about 530,000 distinct CDR3 sequences, about a fifth seen once; the top ten hold approximately 0.52%. The same sample was also studied in work on yellow fever vaccine responses in identical twins.

The specimen sequenced was CD4+ T cells sorted from blood. The receptors here all came from a woman aged 18-29 years in good health. The CDR3 runs from the conserved cysteine through the conserved F or W. The D gene is left open where the match is weak. Clone size appears in some rows only: once, few, many, or a class for an expanded clone.

D | J | size | V | DNA | CDR3
NA | TRBJ1-1 | few | TRBV7-9 | TGTGCCAGCAGCGTCGGACAGTACACTGAAGCTTTCTTT | CASSVGQYTEAFF
TRBD2 | TRBJ2-1 | NA | TRBV29-1 | TGCAGCGGGGGACTAGCGGGAGGAGGAAATGAGCAGTTCTTC | CSGGLAGGGNEQFF
TRBD1 | TRBJ2-5 | few | TRBV12-3/TRBV12-4 | TGTGCCAGCACCCCCCCGTTTGGGACAGGGGGGGAGGAGACCCAGTACTTC | CASTPPFGTGGEETQYF
NA | TRBJ1-1 | NA | TRBV29-1 | TGCAGCGTTGGGGCAGCCGAAGCTTTCTTT | CSVGAAEAFF
NA | TRBJ1-2 | few | TRBV12-3/TRBV12-4 | TGTGCCAGCAGGATTTCAGGGAGTGGCTACACCTTC | CASRISGSGYTF
NA | TRBJ2-3 | NA | TRBV29-1 | TGCAGCGTTGAAAAAATAAGTTATGGCACAGATACGCAGTATTTT | CSVEKISYGTDTQYF
NA | TRBJ1-2 | NA | TRBV7-2 | TGTGCCAGCAGCTCCGAGGCCACGGCTCCTAACTATGGCTACACCTTC | CASSSEATAPNYGYTF
TRBD2 | TRBJ2-7 | few | TRBV29-1 | TGCAGCGTTGCTGGGCTAGCGGGAGAGGCCCCCTACGAGCAGTACTTC | CSVAGLAGEAPYEQYF
NA | TRBJ2-4 | NA | TRBV9 | TGTGCCAGCAGCGTCGGAGATGTTAACATTCAGTACTTC | CASSVGDVNIQYF
NA | TRBJ1-2 | NA | TRBV5-1 | TGCGCCAGCAGCCCCCAGGGGCCCAACTATGGCTACACCTTC | CASSPQGPNYGYTF
NA | TRBJ2-3 | NA | TRBV4-1 | TGCGCCAGCAGCCAAGATAGGTTAACGGGTCAGAGAAGCACAGATACGCAGTATTTT | CASSQDRLTGQRSTDTQYF
NA | TRBJ1-5 | NA | TRBV11-2 | TGTGCCAGCAGCTTAGAGGGAAGGACCAATCAGCCCCAGCATTTT | CASSLEGRTNQPQHF
TRBD1 | TRBJ2-5 | few | TRBV10-1 | TGCGCCAGCAGTGCGGGACAGGAGTTTGAAGAGACCCAGTACTTC | CASSAGQEFEETQYF
TRBD2 | TRBJ2-2 | few | TRBV14 | TGTGCCAGCAGCAAATCCCGCCAGCGGGGAGACACCGGGGAGCTGTTTTTT | CASSKSRQRGDTGELFF
NA | TRBJ1-1 | many | TRBV25-1 | TGTGCCAGCAAACTTCCAGGGGCGAGCACTGAAGCTTTCTTT | CASKLPGASTEAFF
NA | TRBJ1-2 | NA | TRBV29-1 | TGCAGCGTTGAGGTAGAATATGGCTACACCTTC | CSVEVEYGYTF
TRBD2 | TRBJ2-1 | few | TRBV6-1 | TGTGCCAGCAGAGCCGGGACTAGCTCCTACAATGAGCAGTTCTTC | CASRAGTSSYNEQFF
NA | TRBJ2-1 | few | TRBV3-1 | TGTGCCAGCAGCCATCCCGTTGGACGGGATGAGCAGTTCTTC | CASSHPVGRDEQFF
NA | TRBJ2-5 | few | TRBV9 | TGTGCCAGCAGCGAAAAGGACGGACCAGAGACCCAGTACTTC | CASSEKDGPETQYF
TRBD2 | TRBJ2-3 | NA | TRBV29-1 | TGCAGCGTTGTAGGGGTGGCGGGGGGGCCCACAGATACGCAGTATTTT | CSVVGVAGGPTDTQYF
NA | TRBJ1-1 | few | TRBV6-1 | TGTGCCAGCAGTGAATTCGTGAACACTGAAGCTTTCTTT | CASSEFVNTEAFF
NA | TRBJ2-3 | few | TRBV7-3 | TGTGCCAGCAGCTTGGACCATTCTGGTACGCAGTATTTT | CASSLDHSGTQYF
TRBD2 | TRBJ2-1 | NA | TRBV7-3 | TGTGCCAGCAGCTCTAGACTAGCGGGAGGGCCGGACAATGAGCAGTTCTTC | CASSSRLAGGPDNEQFF
NA | TRBJ2-7 | NA | TRBV18 | TGTGCCAGCACCTCGAGAGGAACCGGCGAGCAGTACTTC | CASTSRGTGEQYF
NA | TRBJ2-5 | once | TRBV6-1 | TGTGCCAGCAGTGAGGGGCCTATCCAAGAGACCCAGTACTTC | CASSEGPIQETQYF
NA | TRBJ2-7 | NA | TRBV5-1 | TGCGCCAGCAGAGGGCAGGGGTTACCCGAGCAGTACTTC | CASRGQGLPEQYF
TRBD1 | TRBJ2-1 | few | TRBV28 | TGTGCCAGCAGTGCTTCCGGGACAGGGGGCAATGAGCAGTTCTTC | CASSASGTGGNEQFF
TRBD1 | TRBJ1-1 | many | TRBV27 | TGTGCCAGCAGAAGGACAGGGAACACTGAAGCTTTCTTT | CASRRTGNTEAFF
NA | TRBJ2-5 | NA | TRBV5-1 | TGCGCCAGCAGCTTGGCTCATGCGGAGACCCAGTACTTC | CASSLAHAETQYF
NA | TRBJ2-1 | few | TRBV12-3/TRBV12-4 | TGTGCCAGCAGTTTAAGGGGACCCCAGCAGTTCTTC | CASSLRGPQQFF
TRBD2 | TRBJ2-1 | NA | TRBV5-1 | TGCGCCAGCAGCCGGGCTACTAGCGGGAGGGACAGCTCCTACAATGAGCAGTTCTTC | CASSRATSGRDSSYNEQFF
TRBD1 | TRBJ2-2 | few | TRBV5-1 | TGCGCCAGCAGCCGCTCGGGACAGCTTTCCACCGGGGAGCTGTTTTTT | CASSRSGQLSTGELFF
NA | TRBJ2-3 | NA | TRBV20-1 | TGCTGTGCTAGAGATCGATGGCGGGGTACGTCAGATACGCAGTATTTT | CCARDRWRGTSDTQYF
NA | TRBJ1-2 | once | TRBV18 | TGTGCCAGCTCAACGCAGGGAAGGGGTGGCTACACCTTC | CASSTQGRGGYTF
TRBD2 | TRBJ2-1 | NA | TRBV12-3/TRBV12-4 | TGTGCCAGCAGATCCGGGACTAGCGGAGCCTACAATGAGCAGTTCTTC | CASRSGTSGAYNEQFF
NA | TRBJ2-5 | NA | TRBV5-5 | TGTGCCAGCACCACCGGGACAATGGCTGAGGTGGCCCAGTACTTC | CASTTGTMAEVAQYF
NA | TRBJ1-2 | few | TRBV9 | TGTGCCAGCAGCGTACAGGGATCCTATGGCTACACCTTC | CASSVQGSYGYTF
NA | TRBJ2-1 | few | TRBV5-1 | TGCGCCAGCTTGGCCTTGTTAGCCAGAGCTAGGAATGAGCAGTTCTTC | CASLALLARARNEQFF
TRBD2 | TRBJ2-3 | NA | TRBV29-1 | TGCAGCGTGGCAGAGGCGGGGGGGCTTTGGGATACGCAGTATTTT | CSVAEAGGLWDTQYF
TRBD1 | TRBJ2-4 | NA | TRBV3-1 | TGTGCCAGCAGCAAAGGGACAGTCCTACCCTCCCACTTC | CASSKGTVLPSHF